The entry below gives a single TCR beta chain sequence along with its context. The source of the sample is a study of blood T cell repertoires in COVID-19. The table came from immunoSEQ multiplex PCR; TCRdb's copy has only in-frame clones and leaves some out. The repertoire consists of about 170,000 clones, with around 89% occurring once and the leading ten covering roughly 2%. Germline assignment: CDR1 SNHLY and CDR2 FYNNEI. The length of the CDR3 is 15 residues. V shed 6 bases, J shed 7 bases, and the junction held 7 bases outside the gene matches. Material: peripheral blood. The source is a man aged 50 or older who had recovered from COVID-19. This chain uses TRBV2 with TRBJ2-1; 12 positions agree with TRBD2. DNA for the CDR3: TGTGCCAGCAGAGACCTAGCGGGAGGGGGAAATGAGCAGTTCTTC. Protein product: CASRDLAGGGNEQFF.